These 9 T cell receptor beta chains were sequenced from one sample in a study of blood T cell repertoires in COVID-19. This table comes from immunoSEQ multiplex PCR, and its TCRdb copy is limited to in-frame clones, with some not included. This table has around 88,000 clones, roughly 80% appearing once. Sequenced material: peripheral blood. The receptor set was obtained from a woman of 80 years or more with acute or convalescent COVID-19.

This sequence joins TRBV19 and TRBJ2-5; TRBD2 agrees at 11 bases. Trimming removed 6 bases from V and 2 bases from J; junction bases left unmatched: 5. The CDR3 is 15 amino acids. In germline, CDR1 is LNHDA, CDR2 SQIVND (reference sequence). Here the CDR3 DNA reads TGTGCCAGTAGGGGACTAGCGGCTAATCAAGAGACCCAGTACTTC. Translation: CASRGLAANQETQYF.

This clone was seen once. The chain carries TRBV24-1 and TRBJ1-2; maybe TRBD1 (6 bases). The germline gives CDR1 KGHDR, CDR2 SFDVKD. Trimming stripped 0 bases from V and 5 bases from J, with 18 bases between. The length of the CDR3 is 17 residues. Written as DNA, the CDR3 is TGTGCCACCAGTGATTTGTTGCTGGAAAAAGGGACATATGGCTACACCTTC. It translates to CATSDLLLEKGTYGYTF.

The chain links TRBV5-1 to TRBJ2-7; 7 positions agree with TRBD1. Looked up from germline, CDR1 is SGHRS and CDR2 is YFSETQ. The V gene end was trimmed by 0 bases and the J gene end by 1 base; junction bases not matched to a gene: 4. The CDR3 is 15 amino acids. The CDR3 is CASSLGQGGSYEQYV. The CDR3 DNA is TGCGCCAGCAGCTTGGGACAGGGTGGGTCCTACGAGCAGTACGTC.

This rearrangement joins TRBV7-7 to TRBJ2-3; tentative D call: TRBD2 (5 bases). CDR1 SSHAT and CDR2 FNYEAQ come from the germline V gene (reference sequence). Trimming stripped 5 bases from V and 4 bases from J, with 10 bases between. The CDR3 is 13 amino acids. The CDR3 protein is CASSPLGADTQYF. Here the CDR3 DNA reads TGTGCCAGCAGCCCGTTGGGAGCAGATACGCAGTATTTT.

The chain uses TRBV5-1 and TRBJ1-1; D unresolved. V lost 3 bases to trimming and J lost 4 bases, with 13 bases between them. The CDR3 covers 14 residues. Germline CDR1 and CDR2: SGHRS and YFSETQ. The CDR3 here is CASSSTLSGTEAFF. CDR3 coding DNA: TGCGCCAGCAGCTCCACCCTCTCGGGCACTGAAGCTTTCTTT.

The chain couples TRBV7-6 to TRBJ2-3, with a weak D call TRBD2 (5 bases). Germline V lookup: CDR1 SGHVS, CDR2 FNYEAQ. The CDR3 consists of 16 residues. Trimming took off 2 bases at V and 0 bases at J, with 12 bases between the two ends. The chain's CDR3 is CASSLFRGQSTDTQYF. The CDR3 nucleotides read TGTGCCAGCAGCTTATTCCGCGGGCAAAGCACAGATACGCAGTATTTT.

The chain carries TRBV6-5 and TRBJ2-1, with TRBD2 matching over 7 bases. The CDR3 runs to 12 residues. V shed 0 bases and J 12 bases; nucleotides not matched to a gene: 2. CDR1 and CDR2 (germline): MNHEY, SVGAGI. The CDR3 sequence is CASSYSAGVQFF. In DNA, the CDR3 is TGTGCCAGCAGTTACTCCGCGGGGGTGCAGTTCTTC.

This clone was detected a few times. The rearrangement links TRBV7-9 to TRBJ1-2; TRBD1 is a possible D gene (5 bases). CDR3 length: 14 residues. V dropped 4 bases and J dropped 7 bases, with 16 bases sitting between them. The germline gives CDR1 SEHNR, CDR2 FQNEAQ (reference sequence). In DNA, the CDR3 is TGTGCCAGCAGCTCCAGGGTCCCGGCGCCTGGCTACACCTTC. It encodes CASSSRVPAPGYTF.

The chain carries TRBV4-1 and TRBJ2-5; D may be TRBD2 (5 bases). Trimming took 2 bases from V and 5 from J, leaving 15 bases between them. The CDR3 contains 15 residues. CDR1 and CDR2 from the germline V gene are MGHRA and YSYEKL. The CDR3 region is CASSQTGGWFETQYF. CDR3 sequence (DNA): TGCGCCAGCAGCCAAACTGGAGGTTGGTTCGAGACCCAGTACTTC.